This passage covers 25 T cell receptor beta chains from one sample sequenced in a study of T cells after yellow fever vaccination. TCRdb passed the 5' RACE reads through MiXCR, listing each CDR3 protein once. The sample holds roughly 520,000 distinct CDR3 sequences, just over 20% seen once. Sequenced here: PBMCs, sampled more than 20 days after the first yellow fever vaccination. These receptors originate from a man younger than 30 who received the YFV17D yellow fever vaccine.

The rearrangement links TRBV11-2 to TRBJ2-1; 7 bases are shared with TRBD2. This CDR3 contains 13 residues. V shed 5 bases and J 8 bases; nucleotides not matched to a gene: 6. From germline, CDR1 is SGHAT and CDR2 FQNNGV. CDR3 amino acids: CASSPRTSYEQFF. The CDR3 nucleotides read TGTGCCAGCAGCCCCAGGACTAGTTATGAGCAGTTCTTC.

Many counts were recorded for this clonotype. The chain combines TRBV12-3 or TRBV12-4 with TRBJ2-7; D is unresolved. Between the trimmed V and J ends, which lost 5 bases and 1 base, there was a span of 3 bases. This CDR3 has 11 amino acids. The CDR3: CASSKSYEQYF. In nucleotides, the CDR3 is TGTGCCAGCAGTAAGTCCTACGAGCAGTACTTC.

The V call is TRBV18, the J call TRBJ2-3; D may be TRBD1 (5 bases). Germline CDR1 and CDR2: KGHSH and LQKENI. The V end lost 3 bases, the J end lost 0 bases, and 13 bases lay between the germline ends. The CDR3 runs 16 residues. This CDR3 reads CASSPIRVTSTDTQYF. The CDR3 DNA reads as TGTGCCAGCTCACCGATCAGGGTGACTAGCACAGATACGCAGTATTTT.

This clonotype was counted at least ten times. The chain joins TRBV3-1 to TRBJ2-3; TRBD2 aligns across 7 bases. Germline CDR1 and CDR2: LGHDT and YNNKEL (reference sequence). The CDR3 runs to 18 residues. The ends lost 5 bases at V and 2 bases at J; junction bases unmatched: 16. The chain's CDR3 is CASSGFGGEGSPTDTQYF. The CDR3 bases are TGTGCCAGCAGCGGGTTTGGTGGGGAGGGATCACCCACAGATACGCAGTATTTT.

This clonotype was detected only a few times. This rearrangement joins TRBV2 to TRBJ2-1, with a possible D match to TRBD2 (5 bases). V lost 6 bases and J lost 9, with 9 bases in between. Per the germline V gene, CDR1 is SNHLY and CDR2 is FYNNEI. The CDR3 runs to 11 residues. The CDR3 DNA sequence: TGTGCCAGCAGACTAGGACCTGAGCAGTTCTTC. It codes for CASRLGPEQFF.

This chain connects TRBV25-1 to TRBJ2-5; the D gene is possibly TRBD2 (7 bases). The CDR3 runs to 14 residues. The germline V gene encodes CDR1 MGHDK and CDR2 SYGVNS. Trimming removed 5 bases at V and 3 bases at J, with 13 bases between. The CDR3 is CASSWGGGEETQYF. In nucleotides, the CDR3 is TGTGCCAGCAGTTGGGGAGGGGGGGAAGAGACCCAGTACTTC.

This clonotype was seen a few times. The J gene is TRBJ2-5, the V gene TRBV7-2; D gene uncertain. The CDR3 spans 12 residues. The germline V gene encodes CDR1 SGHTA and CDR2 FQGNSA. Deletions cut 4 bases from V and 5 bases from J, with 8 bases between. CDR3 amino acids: CASSSIRETQYF. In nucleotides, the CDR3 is TGTGCCAGCAGCTCAATCAGGGAGACCCAGTACTTC.

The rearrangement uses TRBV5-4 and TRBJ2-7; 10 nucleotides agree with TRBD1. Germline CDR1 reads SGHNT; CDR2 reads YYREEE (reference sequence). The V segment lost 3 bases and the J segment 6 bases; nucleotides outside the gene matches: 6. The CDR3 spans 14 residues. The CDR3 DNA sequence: TGTGCCAGCAGCTCGCCGGGACAGGGGATCGAGCAGTACTTC. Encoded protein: CASSSPGQGIEQYF.

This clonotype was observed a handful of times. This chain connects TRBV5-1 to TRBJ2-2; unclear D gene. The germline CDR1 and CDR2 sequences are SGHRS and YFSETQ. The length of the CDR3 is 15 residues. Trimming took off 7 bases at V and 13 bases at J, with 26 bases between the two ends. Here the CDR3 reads CASSPFGPQDLGLFF. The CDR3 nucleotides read TGCGCCAGCTCCCCGTTCGGGCCACAAGATTTAGGGCTGTTTTTT.

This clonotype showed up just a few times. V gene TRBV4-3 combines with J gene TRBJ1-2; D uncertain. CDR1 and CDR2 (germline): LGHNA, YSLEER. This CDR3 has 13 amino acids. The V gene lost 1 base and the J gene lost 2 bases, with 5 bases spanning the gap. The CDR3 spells CASSQAGNYGYTF. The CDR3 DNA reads TGCGCCAGCAGCCAAGCAGGCAACTATGGCTACACCTTC.

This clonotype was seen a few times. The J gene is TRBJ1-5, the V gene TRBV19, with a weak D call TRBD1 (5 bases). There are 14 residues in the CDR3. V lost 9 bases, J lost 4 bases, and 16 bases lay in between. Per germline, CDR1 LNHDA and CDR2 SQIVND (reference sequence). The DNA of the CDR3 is TGTGCCAGCCAACCAGGGTTCCGTAATCAGCCCCAGCATTTT. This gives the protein CASQPGFRNQPQHF.

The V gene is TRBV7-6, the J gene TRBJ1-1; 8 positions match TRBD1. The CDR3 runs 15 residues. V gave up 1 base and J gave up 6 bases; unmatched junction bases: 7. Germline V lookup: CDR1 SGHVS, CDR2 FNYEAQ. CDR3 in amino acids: CASSLDPGGDSEAFF. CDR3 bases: TGTGCCAGCAGCTTAGATCCAGGGGGCGATTCTGAAGCTTTCTTT.

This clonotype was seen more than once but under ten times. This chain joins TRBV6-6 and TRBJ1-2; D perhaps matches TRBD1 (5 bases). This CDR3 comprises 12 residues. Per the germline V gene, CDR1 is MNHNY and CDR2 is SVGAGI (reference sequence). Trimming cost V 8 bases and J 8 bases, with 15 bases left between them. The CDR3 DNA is TGTGCCAGCGCAACCAGGGAGGACGGCTACACCTTC. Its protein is CASATREDGYTF.

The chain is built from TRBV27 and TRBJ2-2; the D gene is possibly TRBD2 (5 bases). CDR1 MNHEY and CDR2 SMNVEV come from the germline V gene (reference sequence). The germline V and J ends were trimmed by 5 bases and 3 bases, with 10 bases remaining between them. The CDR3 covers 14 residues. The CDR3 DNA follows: TGTGCCAGCAGTGGACTCCGGGACACCGGGGAGCTGTTTTTT. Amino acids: CASSGLRDTGELFF.

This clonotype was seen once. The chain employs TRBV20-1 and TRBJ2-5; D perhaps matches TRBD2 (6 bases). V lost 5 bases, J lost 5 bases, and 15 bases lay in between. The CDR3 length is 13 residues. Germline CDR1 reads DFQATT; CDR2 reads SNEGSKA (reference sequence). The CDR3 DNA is TGCAGTGCTCGGGCGGGGCTGGGGGAGACCCAGTACTTC. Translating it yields CSARAGLGETQYF.

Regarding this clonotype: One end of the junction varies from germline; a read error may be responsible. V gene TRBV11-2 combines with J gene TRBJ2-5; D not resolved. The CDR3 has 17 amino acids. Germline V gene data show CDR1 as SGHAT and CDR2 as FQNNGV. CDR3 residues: CPSSFNDFSPKPETQYF. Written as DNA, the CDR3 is TGTCCCAGCAGCTTTAACGACTTCAGCCCTAAGCCAGAGACCCAGTACTTC.

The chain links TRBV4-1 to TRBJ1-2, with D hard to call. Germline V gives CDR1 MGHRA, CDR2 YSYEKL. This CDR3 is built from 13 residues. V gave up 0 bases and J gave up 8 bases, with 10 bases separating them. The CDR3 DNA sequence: TGCGCCAGCAGCCAAGACGAGGGCCGGGGCTACACCTTC. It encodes CASSQDEGRGYTF.

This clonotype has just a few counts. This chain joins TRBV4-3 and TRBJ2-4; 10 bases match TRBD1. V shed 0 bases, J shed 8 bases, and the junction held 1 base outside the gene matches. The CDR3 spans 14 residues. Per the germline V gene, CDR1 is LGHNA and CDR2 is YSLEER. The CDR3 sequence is CASSQEGTGDIQYF. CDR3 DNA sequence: TGCGCCAGCAGCCAAGAGGGGACAGGGGACATTCAGTACTTC.

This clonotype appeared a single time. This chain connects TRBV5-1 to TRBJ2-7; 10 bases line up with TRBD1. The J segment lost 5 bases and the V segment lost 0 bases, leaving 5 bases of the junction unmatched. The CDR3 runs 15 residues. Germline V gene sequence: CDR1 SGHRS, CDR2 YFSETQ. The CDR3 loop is CASSLEGDRGHEQYV. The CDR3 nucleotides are TGCGCCAGCAGCTTGGAGGGGGACAGGGGCCACGAGCAGTACGTC.

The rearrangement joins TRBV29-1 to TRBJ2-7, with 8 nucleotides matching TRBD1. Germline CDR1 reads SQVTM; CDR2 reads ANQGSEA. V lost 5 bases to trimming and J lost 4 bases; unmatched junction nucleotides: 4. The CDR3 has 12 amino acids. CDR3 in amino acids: CSVLDRAYEQYF. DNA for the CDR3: TGCAGCGTTCTGGACAGGGCATACGAGCAGTACTTC.

CDR3 DNA sequence: TGTGCCAGCAGTTCCCACAGGGACACCGGGGAGCTGTTTTTT. It is translated as CASSSHRDTGELFF. J is TRBJ2-2 and V is TRBV6-2 or TRBV6-3; tentatively, D is TRBD1 (6 bases). CDR3 length: 14 amino acids. The V gene lost 4 bases and the J gene lost 3 bases, with 9 bases spanning the gap. Germline CDR1 MNHEY, CDR2 SVGEGT.

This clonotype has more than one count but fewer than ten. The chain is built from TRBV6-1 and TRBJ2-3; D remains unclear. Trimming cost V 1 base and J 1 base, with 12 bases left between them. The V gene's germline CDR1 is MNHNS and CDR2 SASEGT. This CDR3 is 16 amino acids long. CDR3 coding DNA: TGTGCCAGCAGTGAAGTTAGCTCCCCCCGCACAGATACGCAGTATTTT. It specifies CASSEVSSPRTDTQYF.

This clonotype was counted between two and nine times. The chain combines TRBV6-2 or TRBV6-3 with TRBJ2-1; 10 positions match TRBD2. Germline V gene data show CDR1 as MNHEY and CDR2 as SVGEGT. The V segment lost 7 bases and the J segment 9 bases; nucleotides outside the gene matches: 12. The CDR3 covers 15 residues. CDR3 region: CASIPLGLAFGEQFF. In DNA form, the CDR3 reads TGTGCCAGCATACCCTTGGGACTAGCGTTCGGTGAGCAGTTCTTC.

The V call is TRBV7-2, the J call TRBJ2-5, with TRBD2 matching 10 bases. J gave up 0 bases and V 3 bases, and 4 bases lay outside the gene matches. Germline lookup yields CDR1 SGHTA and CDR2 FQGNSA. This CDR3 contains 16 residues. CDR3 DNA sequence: TGTGCCAGCAGCTTCGGACTAGCGGCGAACCAAGAGACCCAGTACTTC. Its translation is CASSFGLAANQETQYF. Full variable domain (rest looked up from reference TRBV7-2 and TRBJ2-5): GAGVSQSPSNKVTEKGKDVELRCDPISGHTALYWYRQSLGQGLEFLIYFQGNSAPDKSGLPSDRFSAERTGGSVSTLTIQRTQQEDSAVYLCASSFGLAANQETQYFGPGTRLLVL.

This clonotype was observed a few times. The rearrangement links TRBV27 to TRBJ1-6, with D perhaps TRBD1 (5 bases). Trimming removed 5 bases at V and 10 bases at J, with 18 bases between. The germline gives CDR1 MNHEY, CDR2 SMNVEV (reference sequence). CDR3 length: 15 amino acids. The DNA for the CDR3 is TGTGCCAGCAGTCTAACAAGGACATTCGGGTCACCCCTCCACTTT. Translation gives CASSLTRTFGSPLHF.